This entry features one TCR beta chain sequence. Its antigen remains unidentified. The entry originates in a study of glioma-infiltrating T cells. The V gene end was trimmed by 2 bases and the J gene end by 8 bases; junction bases not matched to a gene: 8. Germline values: CDR1 MRHNA, CDR2 SNTAGT. CDR3 size: 15 residues. Study outcomes and limitations: Only very few CDR3 sequences appeared in both tissue and blood. Gliomas, especially low-grade, showed above-expected tissue-blood divergence; non-neoplastic patients showed below.

TCR alpha and beta CDR3 regions were amplified from RNA using iRepertoire nested multiplex PCR. One-step reverse transcription and amplification started from about 100-400 ng of tissue mRNA or PBMC total RNA. TCRdb re-analysed the multiplex PCR reads in MiXCR, keeping a single row per CDR3 protein. The sample has 170,000 or so distinct CDR3 sequences; more than 35% are singletons. V usage is TRBV6-4 and J usage is TRBJ2-1; 8 bases line up with TRBD2. This receptor was taken from a human donor with low-grade glioma or glioblastoma, undergoing nonglioma brain surgery, or in good health (not recorded which). Sequencing used glioma tissue, nonneoplastic brain tissue, or PBMCs (not recorded which). CDR3 nucleotides: TGTGCCAGCAGTGACGAGCCGGGAGGGGTATATGAGCAGTTCTTC. It specifies CASSDEPGGVYEQFF.